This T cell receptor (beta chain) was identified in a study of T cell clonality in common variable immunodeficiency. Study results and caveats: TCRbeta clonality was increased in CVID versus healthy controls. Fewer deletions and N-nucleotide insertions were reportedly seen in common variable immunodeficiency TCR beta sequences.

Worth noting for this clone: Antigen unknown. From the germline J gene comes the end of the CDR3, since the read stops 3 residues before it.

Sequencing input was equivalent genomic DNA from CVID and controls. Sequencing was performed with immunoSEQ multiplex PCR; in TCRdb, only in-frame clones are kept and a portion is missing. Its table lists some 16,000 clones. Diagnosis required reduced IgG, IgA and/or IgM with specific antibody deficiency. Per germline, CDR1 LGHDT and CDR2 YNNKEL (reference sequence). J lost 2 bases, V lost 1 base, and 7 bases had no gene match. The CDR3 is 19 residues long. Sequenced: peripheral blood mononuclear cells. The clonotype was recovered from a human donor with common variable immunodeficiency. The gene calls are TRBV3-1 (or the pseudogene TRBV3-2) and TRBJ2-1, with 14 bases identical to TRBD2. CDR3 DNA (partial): TGTGCCAGCAGCCAAGGCGGACTAGCGGGGGGCGGGGCCTACAATGAG. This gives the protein CASSQGGLAGGGAYNE. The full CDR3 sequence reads CASSQGGLAGGGAYNEQFF.